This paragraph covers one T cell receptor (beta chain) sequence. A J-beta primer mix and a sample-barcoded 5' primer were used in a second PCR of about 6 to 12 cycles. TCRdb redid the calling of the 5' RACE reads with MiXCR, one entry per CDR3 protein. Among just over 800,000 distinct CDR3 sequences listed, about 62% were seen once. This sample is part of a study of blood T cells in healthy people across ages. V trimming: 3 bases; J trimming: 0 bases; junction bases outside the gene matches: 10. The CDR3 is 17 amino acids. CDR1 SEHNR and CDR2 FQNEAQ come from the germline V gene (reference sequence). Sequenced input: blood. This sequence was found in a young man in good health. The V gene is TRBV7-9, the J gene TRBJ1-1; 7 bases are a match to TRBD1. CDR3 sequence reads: CASSLKAQGTVNTEAFF. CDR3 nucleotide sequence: TGTGCCAGCAGCTTGAAAGCTCAGGGGACAGTGAACACTGAAGCTTTCTTT.